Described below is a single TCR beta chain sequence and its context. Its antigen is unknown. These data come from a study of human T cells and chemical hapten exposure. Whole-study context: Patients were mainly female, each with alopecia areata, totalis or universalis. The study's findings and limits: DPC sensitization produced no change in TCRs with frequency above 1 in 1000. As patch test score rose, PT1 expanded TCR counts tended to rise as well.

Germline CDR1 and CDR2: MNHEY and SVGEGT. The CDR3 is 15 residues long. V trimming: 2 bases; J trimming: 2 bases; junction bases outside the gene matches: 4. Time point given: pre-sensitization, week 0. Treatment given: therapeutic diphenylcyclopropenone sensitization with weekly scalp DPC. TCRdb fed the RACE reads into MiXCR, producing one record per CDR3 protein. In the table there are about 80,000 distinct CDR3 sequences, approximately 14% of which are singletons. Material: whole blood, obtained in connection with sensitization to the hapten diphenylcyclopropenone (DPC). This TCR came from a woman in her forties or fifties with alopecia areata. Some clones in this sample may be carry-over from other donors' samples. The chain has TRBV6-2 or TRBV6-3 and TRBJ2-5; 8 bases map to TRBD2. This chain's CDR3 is CASSYGGRSQETQYF. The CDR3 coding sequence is TGTGCCAGCAGTTACGGCGGGAGGAGTCAAGAGACCCAGTACTTC.